Shown below are 5 T cell receptor beta chains from a single sample sequenced in a study of blood T cells in healthy people across ages. A second roughly 6 to 12 cycle PCR used barcoded and J-beta primers. One entry per CDR3 protein, called by TCRdb with MiXCR from the 5' RACE reads. The sample has around 990,000 distinct CDR3 sequences, 25% seen once. The same data also contributed to another study, on T cells of mothers and their children.

Material: blood. The source is a girl aged 2-15 years in good health.

The gene calls are TRBV7-9 and TRBJ1-1; perhaps TRBD1 as D (6 bases). V was shortened by 6 bases and J by 6 bases, with 14 bases between the two germline ends. CDR1 is SEHNR and CDR2 is FQNEAQ in the germline V gene (reference sequence). The CDR3 has 13 residues. This chain's CDR3 is CASRTRDTPEAFF. CDR3 sequence (DNA): TGTGCCAGCAGAACCCGGGACACCCCTGAAGCTTTCTTT.

This clonotype was detected a few times. The chain recombines TRBV24-1 with TRBJ2-5, with D possibly TRBD2 on 6 matching bases. The J call is in doubt because the DNA end fits TRBJ2-1 better. The CDR3 is 13 amino acids. The germline CDR1 and CDR2 sequences are KGHDR and SFDVKD. The CDR3 DNA reads TGTGCCACGATGCCGGGACTCAACGATGAGCAGTTCTTC. It translates to CATMPGLNDEQFF.

This clonotype turned up a few times. The chain couples TRBV7-2 to TRBJ2-3; either TRBD1 or TRBD2 may fit D (6 bases each). The CDR3 covers 16 residues. Trimming removed 1 base at V and 2 bases at J, with 13 bases between. Germline V CDR1 and CDR2: SGHTA, FQGNSA. In DNA form, the CDR3 reads TGTGCCAGCAGCTTAGGTATGGGGGGCGTCACAGATACGCAGTATTTT. Protein sequence: CASSLGMGGVTDTQYF.

This chain connects TRBV20-1 to TRBJ1-2; a weak D match, TRBD1 (5 bases). The CDR3 has 15 residues. V was pared by 0 bases and J by 5 bases, with 16 bases between. Germline V gene lookup returns CDR1 DFQATT and CDR2 SNEGSKA (reference sequence). The CDR3 protein is CSARDARGTPYGYTF. DNA of the CDR3: TGCAGTGCTAGAGATGCAAGGGGCACGCCTTATGGCTACACCTTC.

Details on this clonotype: This clone may be a read error of a much larger clone one base away. The chain joins TRBV5-5 to TRBJ1-4; unclear D gene. Germline lookup yields CDR1 SGHKS and CDR2 YYEKEE (reference sequence). This CDR3 is built from 14 residues. Trimming removed 0 bases from V and 0 bases from J, with 3 bases in between. CDR3 bases: TGTGCCAGCAGCTTGGACACAACTAATGAAAAACTGTTTTTT. Amino acids: CASSLDTTNEKLFF.